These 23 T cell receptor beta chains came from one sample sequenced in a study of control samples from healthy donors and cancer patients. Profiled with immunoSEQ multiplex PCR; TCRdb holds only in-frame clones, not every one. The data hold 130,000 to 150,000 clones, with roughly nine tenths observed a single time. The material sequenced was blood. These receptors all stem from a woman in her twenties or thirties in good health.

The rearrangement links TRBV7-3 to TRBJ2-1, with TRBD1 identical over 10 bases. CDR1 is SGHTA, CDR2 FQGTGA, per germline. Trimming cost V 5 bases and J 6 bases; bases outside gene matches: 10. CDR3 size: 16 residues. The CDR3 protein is CASSPETGGSGNEQFF. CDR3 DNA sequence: TGTGCCAGCAGCCCAGAGACAGGGGGCAGCGGCAATGAGCAGTTCTTC.

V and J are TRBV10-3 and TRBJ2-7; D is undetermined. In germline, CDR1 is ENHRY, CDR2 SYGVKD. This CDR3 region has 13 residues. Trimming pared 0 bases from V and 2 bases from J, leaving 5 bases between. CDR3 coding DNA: TGTGCCATCAGTGAGTCCGGAACCTACGAGCAGTACTTC. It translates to CAISESGTYEQYF.

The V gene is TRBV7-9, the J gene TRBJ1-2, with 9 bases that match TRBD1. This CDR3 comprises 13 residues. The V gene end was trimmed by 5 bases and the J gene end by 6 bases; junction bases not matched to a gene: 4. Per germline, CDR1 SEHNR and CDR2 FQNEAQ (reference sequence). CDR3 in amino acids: CASSEQGADGYTF. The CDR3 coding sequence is TGTGCCAGCAGCGAACAGGGGGCGGATGGCTACACCTTC. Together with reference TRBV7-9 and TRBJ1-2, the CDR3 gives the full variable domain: DTGVSQNPRHKITKRGQNVTFRCDPISEHNRLYWYRQTLGQGPEFLTYFQNEAQLEKSRLLSDRFSAERPKGSFSTLEIQRTEQGDSAMYLCASSEQGADGYTFGSGTRLTVV.

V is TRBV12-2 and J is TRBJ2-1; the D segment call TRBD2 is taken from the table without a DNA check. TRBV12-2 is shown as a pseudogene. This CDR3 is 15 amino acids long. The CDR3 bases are TGTGCAAGTCGCTTAGCCCAAAAGCTGGTGCATGAGCAGTTCTTC. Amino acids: CASRLAQKLVHEQFF.

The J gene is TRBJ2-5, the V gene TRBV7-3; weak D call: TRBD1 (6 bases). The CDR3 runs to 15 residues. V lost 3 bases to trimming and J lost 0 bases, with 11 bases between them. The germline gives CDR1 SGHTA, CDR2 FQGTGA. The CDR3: CASSLTGGNQETQYF. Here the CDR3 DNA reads TGTGCCAGCAGCTTGACAGGCGGTAACCAAGAGACCCAGTACTTC.

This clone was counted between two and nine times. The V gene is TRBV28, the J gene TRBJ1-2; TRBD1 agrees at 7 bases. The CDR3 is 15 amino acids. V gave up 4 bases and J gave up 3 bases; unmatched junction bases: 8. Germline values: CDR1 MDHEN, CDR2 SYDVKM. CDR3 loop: CASSSLGQPYYGYTF. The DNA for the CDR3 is TGTGCCAGCAGTTCCCTGGGACAGCCCTACTATGGCTACACCTTC.

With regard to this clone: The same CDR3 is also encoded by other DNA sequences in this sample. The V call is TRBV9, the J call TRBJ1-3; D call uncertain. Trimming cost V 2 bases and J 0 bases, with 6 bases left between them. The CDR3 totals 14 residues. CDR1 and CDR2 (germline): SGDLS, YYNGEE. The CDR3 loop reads CASSVGSSGNTIYF. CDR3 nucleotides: TGTGCCAGCAGCGTCGGGAGCTCTGGAAACACCATATATTTT.

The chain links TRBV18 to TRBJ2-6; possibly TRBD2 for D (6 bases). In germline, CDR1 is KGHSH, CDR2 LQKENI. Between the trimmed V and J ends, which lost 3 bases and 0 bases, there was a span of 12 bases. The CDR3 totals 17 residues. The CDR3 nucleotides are TGTGCCAGCTCACCGGCGGGGCCAGCCTCTGGGGCCAACGTCCTGACTTTC. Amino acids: CASSPAGPASGANVLTF.

DNA for the CDR3: TGTGCCAGCAGCCCGGGCCCCTTTCAGCCCCAGCATTTT. It yields the protein CASSPGPFQPQHF. V usage is TRBV7-8 and J usage is TRBJ1-5; D is undetermined. The length of the CDR3 is 13 residues. CDR1 is SGHVS, CDR2 FQNEAQ, per germline. V dropped 5 bases and J dropped 6 bases, with 11 bases sitting between them.

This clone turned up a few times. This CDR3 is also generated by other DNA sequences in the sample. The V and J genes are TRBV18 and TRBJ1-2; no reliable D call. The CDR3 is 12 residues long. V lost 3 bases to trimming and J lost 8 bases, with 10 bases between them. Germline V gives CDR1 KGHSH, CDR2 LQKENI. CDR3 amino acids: CASSPDRGGYTF. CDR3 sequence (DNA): TGTGCCAGCTCACCGGACCGCGGGGGCTACACCTTC.

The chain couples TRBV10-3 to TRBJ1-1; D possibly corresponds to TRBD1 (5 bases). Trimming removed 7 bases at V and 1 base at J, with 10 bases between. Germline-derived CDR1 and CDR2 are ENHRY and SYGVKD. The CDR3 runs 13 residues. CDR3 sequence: CAITGRRNTEAFF. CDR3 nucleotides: TGTGCCATCACGGGACGCCGGAACACTGAAGCTTTCTTT.

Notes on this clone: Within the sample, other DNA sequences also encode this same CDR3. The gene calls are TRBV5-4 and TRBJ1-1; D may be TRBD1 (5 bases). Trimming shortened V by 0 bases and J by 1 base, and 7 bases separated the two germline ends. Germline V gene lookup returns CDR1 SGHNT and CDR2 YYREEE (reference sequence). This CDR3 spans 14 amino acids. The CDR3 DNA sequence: TGTGCCAGCAGCTTGGGAGGGGAGAACACTGAAGCTTTCTTT. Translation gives CASSLGGENTEAFF.

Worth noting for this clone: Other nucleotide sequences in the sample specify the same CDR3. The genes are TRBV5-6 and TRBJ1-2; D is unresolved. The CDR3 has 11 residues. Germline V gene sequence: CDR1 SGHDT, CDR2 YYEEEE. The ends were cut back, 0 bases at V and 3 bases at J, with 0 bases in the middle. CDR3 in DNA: TGTGCCAGCAGCTTGGACTATGGCTACACCTTC. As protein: CASSLDYGYTF. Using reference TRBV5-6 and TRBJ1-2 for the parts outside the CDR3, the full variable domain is DAGVTQSPTHLIKTRGQQVTLRCSPKSGHDTVSWYQQALGQGPQFIFQYYEEEERQRGNFPDRFSGHQFPNYSSELNVNALLLGDSALYLCASSLDYGYTFGSGTRLTVV.

The CDR3 coding sequence is TGTGCCATCAACTTAGATCGCGATCAGCCCCAGCATTTT. As protein: CAINLDRDQPQHF. The V and J genes are TRBV10-3 and TRBJ1-5; no reliable D call. Germline values: CDR1 ENHRY, CDR2 SYGVKD. The V gene lost 7 bases and the J gene lost 5 bases, with 12 bases spanning the gap. The CDR3 covers 13 residues.

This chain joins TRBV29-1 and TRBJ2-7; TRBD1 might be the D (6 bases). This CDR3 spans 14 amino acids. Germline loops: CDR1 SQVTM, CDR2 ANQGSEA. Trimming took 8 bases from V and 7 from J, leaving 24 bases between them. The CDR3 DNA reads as TGCAGCTGCCAACAGGGATTGGGACAAAAGGAGCAGTACTTC. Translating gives CSCQQGLGQKEQYF.

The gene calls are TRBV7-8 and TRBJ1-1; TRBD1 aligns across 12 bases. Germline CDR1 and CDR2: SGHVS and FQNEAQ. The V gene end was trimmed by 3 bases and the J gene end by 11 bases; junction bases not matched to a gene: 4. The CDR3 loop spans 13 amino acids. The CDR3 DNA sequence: TGTGCCAGCAGCTTCGCGGGACAGGGGGCCGCTTTCTTT. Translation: CASSFAGQGAAFF.

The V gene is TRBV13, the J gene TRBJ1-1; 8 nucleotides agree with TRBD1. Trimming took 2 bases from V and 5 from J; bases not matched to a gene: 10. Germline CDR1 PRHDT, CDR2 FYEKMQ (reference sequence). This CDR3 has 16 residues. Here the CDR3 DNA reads TGTGCCAGCAGCTTAAGAAAGGACAGGGTAGAGACTGAAGCTTTCTTT. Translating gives CASSLRKDRVETEAFF.

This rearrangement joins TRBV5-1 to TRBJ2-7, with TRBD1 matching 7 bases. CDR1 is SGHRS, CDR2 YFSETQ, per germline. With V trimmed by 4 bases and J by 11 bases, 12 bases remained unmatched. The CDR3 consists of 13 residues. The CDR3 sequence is CASSPLPTGNEYF. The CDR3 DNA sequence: TGCGCCAGCAGCCCACTCCCGACAGGGAACGAGTACTTC.

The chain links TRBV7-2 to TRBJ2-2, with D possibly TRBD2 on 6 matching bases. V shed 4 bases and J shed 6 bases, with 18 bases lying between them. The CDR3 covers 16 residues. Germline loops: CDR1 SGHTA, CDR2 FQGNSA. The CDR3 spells CASSWGLLGVAGELFF. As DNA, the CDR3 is TGTGCCAGCAGCTGGGGACTTCTGGGTGTTGCCGGGGAGCTGTTTTTT.

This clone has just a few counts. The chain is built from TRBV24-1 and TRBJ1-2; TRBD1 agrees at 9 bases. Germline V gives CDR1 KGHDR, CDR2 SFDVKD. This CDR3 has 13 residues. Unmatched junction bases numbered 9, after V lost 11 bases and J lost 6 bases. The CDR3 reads CAIKSRDRDGYTF. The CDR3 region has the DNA TGTGCCATCAAATCCCGGGACAGGGATGGCTACACCTTC.

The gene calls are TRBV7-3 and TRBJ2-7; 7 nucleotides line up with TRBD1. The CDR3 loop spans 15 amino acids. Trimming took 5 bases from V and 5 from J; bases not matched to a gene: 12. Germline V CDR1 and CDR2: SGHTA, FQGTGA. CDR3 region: CASSRNPGQTNEQYF. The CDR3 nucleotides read TGTGCCAGCAGCAGAAACCCGGGACAGACCAACGAGCAGTACTTC.

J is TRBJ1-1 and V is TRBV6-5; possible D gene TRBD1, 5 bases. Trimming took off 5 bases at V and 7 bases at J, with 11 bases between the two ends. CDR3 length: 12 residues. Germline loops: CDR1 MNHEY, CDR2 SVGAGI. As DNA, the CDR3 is TGTGCCAGCAGTCCAGACAGTTTTGAAGCTTTCTTT. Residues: CASSPDSFEAFF.

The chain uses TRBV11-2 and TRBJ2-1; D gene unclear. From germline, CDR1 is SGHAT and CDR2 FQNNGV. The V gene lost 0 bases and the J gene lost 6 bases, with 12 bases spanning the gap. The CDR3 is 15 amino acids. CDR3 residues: CASSLDSWQSNEQFF. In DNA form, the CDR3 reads TGTGCCAGCAGCTTAGATAGTTGGCAGAGCAATGAGCAGTTCTTC. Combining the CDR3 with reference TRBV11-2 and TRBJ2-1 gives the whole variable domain EAGVAQSPRYKIIEKRQSVAFWCNPISGHATLYWYQQILGQGPKLLIQFQNNGVVDDSQLPKDRFSAERLKGVDSTLKIQPAKLEDSAVYLCASSLDSWQSNEQFFGPGTRLTVL.